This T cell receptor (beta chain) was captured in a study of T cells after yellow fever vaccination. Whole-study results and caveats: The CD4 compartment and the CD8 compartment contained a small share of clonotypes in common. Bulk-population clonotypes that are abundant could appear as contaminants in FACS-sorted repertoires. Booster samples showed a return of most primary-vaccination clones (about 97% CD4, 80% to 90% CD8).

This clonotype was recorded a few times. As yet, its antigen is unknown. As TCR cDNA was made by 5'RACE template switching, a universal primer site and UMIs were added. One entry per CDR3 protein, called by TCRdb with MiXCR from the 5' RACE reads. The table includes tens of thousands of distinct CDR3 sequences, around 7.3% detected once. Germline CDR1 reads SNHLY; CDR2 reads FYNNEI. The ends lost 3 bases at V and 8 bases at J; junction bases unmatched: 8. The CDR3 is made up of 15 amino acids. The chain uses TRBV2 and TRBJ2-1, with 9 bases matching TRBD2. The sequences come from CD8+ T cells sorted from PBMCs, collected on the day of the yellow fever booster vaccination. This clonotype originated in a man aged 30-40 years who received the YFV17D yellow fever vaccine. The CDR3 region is CASSEGREGHYEQFF. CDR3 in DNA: TGTGCCAGCAGTGAGGGGCGGGAGGGCCATTATGAGCAGTTCTTC.